This T cell receptor (beta chain) was captured in a study of blood T cell repertoires in COVID-19. Study information: PBMCs, B-cell-depleted T cells, or T cells were the source of the cDNA or gDNA that made up the material.

As processed by the authors: Quantification of nucleated cells was approximated via reference gene primer amplification. Method: immunoSEQ multiplex PCR; TCRdb's copy keeps in-frame clones and lacks some. D and trimming were read from the DNA, whereas the V and J calls and clone size are those reported in that table. The sample consists of hundreds of thousands of clones, 80% to 90% of them appearing once. Germline V gene data show CDR1 as SGHDT and CDR2 as YYEEEE. V shed 4 bases and J 11 bases; nucleotides not matched to a gene: 7. The CDR3 has 12 amino acids. Recruitment covered roughly 22 US areas and drew participants whose ages spanned roughly 18 to 90 years. Donors of Cohort 3 who recovered were those that had two negative PCRs, clearance, or symptom resolution.

The sequenced material came from PBMCs or T cells enriched from blood (not recorded which). This chain joins TRBV5-6 and TRBJ1-1, with 8 nucleotides matching TRBD1. The TCR was taken from a woman aged 18-30 years who had recovered from COVID-19. The CDR3 DNA follows: TGTGCCAGCAGCCCCGGACAGGGACTCGCTTTCTTT. It is translated as CASSPGQGLAFF.